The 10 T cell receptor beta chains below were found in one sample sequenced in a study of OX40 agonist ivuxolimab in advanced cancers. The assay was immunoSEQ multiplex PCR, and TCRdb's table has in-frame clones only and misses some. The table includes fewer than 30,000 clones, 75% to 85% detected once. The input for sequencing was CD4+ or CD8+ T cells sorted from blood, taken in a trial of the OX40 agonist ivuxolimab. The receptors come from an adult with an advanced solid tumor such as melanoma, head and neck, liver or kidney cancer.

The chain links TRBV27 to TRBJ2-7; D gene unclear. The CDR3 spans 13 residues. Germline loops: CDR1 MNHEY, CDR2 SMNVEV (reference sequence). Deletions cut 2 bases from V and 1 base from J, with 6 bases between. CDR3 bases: TGTGCCAGCAGTTTAGCGGTTTCCTACGAGCAGTACTTC. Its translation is CASSLAVSYEQYF.

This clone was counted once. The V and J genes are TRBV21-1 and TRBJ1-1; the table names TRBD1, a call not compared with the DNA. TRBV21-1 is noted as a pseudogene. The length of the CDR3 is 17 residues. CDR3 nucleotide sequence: TGTGCCAGCAGCAAAAGCCGCGCCCAGGGGCTTGGCACTGAAGCTTTCTTT. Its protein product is CASSKSRAQGLGTEAFF.

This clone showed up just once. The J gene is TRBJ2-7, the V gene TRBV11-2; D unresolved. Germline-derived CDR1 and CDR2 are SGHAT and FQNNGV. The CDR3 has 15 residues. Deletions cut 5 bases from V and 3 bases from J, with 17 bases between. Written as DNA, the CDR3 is TGTGCCAGCAGCCTCAGCTCTGGGGAACGCTACGAGCAGTACTTC. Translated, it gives CASSLSSGERYEQYF.

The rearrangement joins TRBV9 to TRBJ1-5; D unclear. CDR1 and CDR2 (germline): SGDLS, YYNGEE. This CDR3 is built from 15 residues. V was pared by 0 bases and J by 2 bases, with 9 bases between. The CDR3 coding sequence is TGTGCCAGCAGCGTAGGGGCCGATGGCAATCAGCCCCAGCATTTT. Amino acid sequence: CASSVGADGNQPQHF.

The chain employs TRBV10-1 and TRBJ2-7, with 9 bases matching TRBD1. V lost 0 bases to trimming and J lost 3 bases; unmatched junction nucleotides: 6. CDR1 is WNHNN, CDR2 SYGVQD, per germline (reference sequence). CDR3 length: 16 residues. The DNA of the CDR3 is TGCGCCAGCAGTGAGTCGGGGACAGGGCCCTACTACGAGCAGTACTTC. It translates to CASSESGTGPYYEQYF.

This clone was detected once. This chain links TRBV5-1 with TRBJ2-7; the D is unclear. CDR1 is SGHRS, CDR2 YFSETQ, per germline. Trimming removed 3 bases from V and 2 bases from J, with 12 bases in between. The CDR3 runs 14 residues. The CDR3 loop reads CASSSLDPTYEQYF. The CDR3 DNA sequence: TGCGCCAGCAGCTCGTTGGATCCTACCTACGAGCAGTACTTC.

This CDR3 is CASSLGTGDEQYF. In DNA form, the CDR3 reads TGTGCCAGCAGCCTAGGGACAGGGGATGAGCAGTACTTC. The gene calls are TRBV7-6 and TRBJ2-7; TRBD1 matches at 10 bases. Germline V lookup: CDR1 SGHVS, CDR2 FNYEAQ. Trimming took 5 bases from V and 7 from J; bases not matched to a gene: 5. The CDR3 runs 13 residues.

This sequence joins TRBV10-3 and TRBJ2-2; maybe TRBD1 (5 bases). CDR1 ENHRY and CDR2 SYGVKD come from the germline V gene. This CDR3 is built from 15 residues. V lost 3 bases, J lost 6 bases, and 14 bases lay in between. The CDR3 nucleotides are TGTGCCATCAGTGAAAGGGCAGGGCTTGCCGGGGAGCTGTTTTTT. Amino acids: CAISERAGLAGELFF.

The CDR3 is CASRLRAGGPYYEQYF. CDR3 sequence (DNA): TGTGCCAGCAGACTAAGAGCGGGAGGACCTTACTACGAGCAGTACTTC. The chain has TRBV28 and TRBJ2-7, with 9 bases aligning to TRBD2. V dropped 6 bases and J dropped 3; count of bases not matched to a gene: 12. The CDR3 is 16 residues long. CDR1 is MDHEN, CDR2 SYDVKM, per germline.

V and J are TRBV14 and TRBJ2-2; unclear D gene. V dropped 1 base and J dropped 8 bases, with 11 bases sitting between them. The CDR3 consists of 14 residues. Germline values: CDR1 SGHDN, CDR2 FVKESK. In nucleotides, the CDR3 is TGTGCCAGCAGCCAAGTTTTTTTTCCTGGGGAGCTGTTTTTT. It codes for CASSQVFFPGELFF. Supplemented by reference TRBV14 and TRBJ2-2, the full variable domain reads EAGVTQFPSHSVIEKGQTVTLRCDPISGHDNLYWYRRVMGKEIKFLLHFVKESKQDESGMPNNRFLAERTGGTYSTLKVQPAELEDSGVYFCASSQVFFPGELFFGEGSRLTVL.